The sequence of this TCR beta chain was determined in a study of graft-versus-host responses after intestinal transplantation (dated by TCRdb to the early 2020s). A note on the overall study: The transplants that recipients received were multivisceral, liver-intestinal, or isolated intestinal. A peak of at least 4% donor T cells among recipient peripheral blood mononuclear cells was the definition used for donor T cell macrochimerism. After intestinal transplantation, graft-versus-host and host-versus-graft alloreactive T cell clones in the graft, circulation and bone marrow were tracked using bulk TCR-beta CDR3 sequencing. Rather than being sequenced by the commercial service, samples from a few later patients were sequenced in-house on an Illumina MiSeq and processed with MiXCR. Of the 20 to 25 intestinal transplant recipients enrolled in the cohort, one of whom was a retransplant, 3 patients without pretransplant specimens were excluded. Anti-thymocyte globulin induction was given to all recipients, followed by maintenance tacrolimus and steroids for around three years. Alloreactive clones were identified by sequencing pre-transplant mixed lymphocyte reaction products and comparing these products with unstimulated pre-transplant donor and recipient T cells. Study-wide conclusions, independent of this receptor: The conclusions were limited by the relatively low number and heterogeneity of the intestinal transplant patients. In the allografts of patients with donor T cell macrochimerism, GvH to HvG T cell clonal ratios were high. GvH clones were found in recipient bone marrow, and some of the GvH clones appeared earlier in ileal mucosa or blood, which is consistent with an intestinal mucosal origin. Peak levels of circulating GvH clones were associated with declines in HvG clones early after transplant.

CDR1 MGHRA and CDR2 YSYEKL were looked up in the germline V gene. The CDR3, cysteine through phenylalanine, is 13 amino acids long. This entry keeps only the CDR3 DNA: 39 bases, framed from base 1. Comment on this clone: Its antigen is unknown. One end of the junction does not line up with germline, which may come from a read error.

Intraepithelial and lamina propria lymphocytes were isolated from graft specimens using dithiothreitol, EDTA incubations and collagenase D digestion. Bulk TCR-beta sequencing was performed on serial intestinal graft biopsy specimens collected as late as 600 days after transplant. To prepare the library, the immunoSEQ multiplex PCR assay was applied. Adaptive Biotechnologies carried out high-throughput TCR-beta CDR3 sequencing of genomic DNA for most patients. The original methods were these. Adaptive's ImmunoSEQ software supplied the TCR sequencing data for 18 patients, while MiXCR and VDJtools were used to process a few other patients. CDR3 nucleotide sequences shared between donor and recipient were removed because the origin of such sequences could not be assigned. At least 2-fold expansion over unstimulated cells and a minimum CFSE-low frequency of 0.002% (template counts) or 0.001% (read counts) were required for clones to be classified as alloreactive. A clone was considered mappable if detected in the sequenced pre-transplant spleen, lymph node, or MLR CFSE-low populations of the donor or recipient. The cumulative frequency of alloreactive clones was calculated as a percentage of all sequences, weighted by copy number. This immuneACCESS table, as held by TCRdb, lists in-frame sequences with V and J called but not all clones. Of the missing ones, under half trace to an unresolved V gene in checked studies; the others have no known cause. V, J and clone size are those of that table, while D and trimming were read from the DNA. The sample table holds about 5,700 clones, of which 65% to 70% were seen once. The ten top clones hold about 31% of the sample.

This TCR derives from a human patient who received an intestinal transplant, so some T cells may come from the graft donor. The receptor chain draws on TRBV4-1 and TRBJ2-1; a confident D gene designation cannot be given. The source was ileum tissue, collected approximately 320 days after intestinal transplant. The DNA sequence follows: TGCGCCAGCAGCCTGACACCCTACAATGAGCGGTTCTTC. This encodes CASSLTPYNERFF.